This is a list of T cell receptor beta chains from one sample in a study of blood T cell repertoires in COVID-19. Only in-frame clones appear in the TCRdb table, and some are missing; sequencing was by immunoSEQ multiplex PCR. This sample yields 150,000 to 200,000 clones, of which roughly 84% are seen a single time; 3% to 3.5% belongs to the top ten. Sample: PBMCs or T cells enriched from blood (not recorded which). The receptors originated from a woman aged 30 to 39 who had been exposed to COVID-19. The CDR3 runs from the conserved cysteine through the conserved F or W. Each record gives: CDR3 protein, clone size, V gene, J gene, CDR3 length, D gene. A D gene is named only where the DNA matches it firmly. The size entry is marked missing in some rows and otherwise reads once, few, many or a size class.

CDR3: CATLPGTGYGYTF
size: NA
V: TRBV19
J: TRBJ1-2
length: 13
D: TRBD1

CDR3: CASSAWGQGGEKLFF
size: few
V: TRBV9
J: TRBJ1-4
length: 15
D: TRBD1

CDR3: CASSVAPGAANYGYTF
size: NA
V: TRBV9
J: TRBJ1-2
length: 16
D: NA

CDR3: CASSPGTGETGELFF
size: NA
V: TRBV6-5
J: TRBJ2-2
length: 15
D: TRBD1

CDR3: CASSQAPGSEQFF
size: NA
V: TRBV4-1
J: TRBJ2-1
length: 13
D: NA

CDR3: CASRVSGSGNTIYF
size: NA
V: TRBV5-1
J: TRBJ1-3
length: 14
D: NA

CDR3: CASSGGQGYGYTF
size: NA
V: TRBV19
J: TRBJ1-2
length: 13
D: TRBD1

CDR3: CASSLETRDRTF
size: once
V: TRBV7-9
J: TRBJ1-2
length: 12
D: NA

CDR3: CASNLEQGFNSPLHF
size: once
V: TRBV6-5
J: TRBJ1-6
length: 15
D: NA

CDR3: CASSILAGAVYNEQFF
size: NA
V: TRBV19
J: TRBJ2-1
length: 16
D: TRBD2

CDR3: CASSLNPGGSLGYGYTF
size: few
V: TRBV7-3
J: TRBJ1-2
length: 17
D: TRBD1

CDR3: CASTYSTGNTIYF
size: NA
V: TRBV3-1/TRBV3-2
J: TRBJ1-3
length: 13
D: NA

CDR3: CASSIPGQGAGDTQYF
size: NA
V: TRBV19
J: TRBJ2-3
length: 16
D: TRBD1

CDR3: CASSWGGAGRRQFF
size: NA
V: TRBV5-1
J: TRBJ2-1
length: 14
D: NA

CDR3: CSAGLGGNTEAFF
size: NA
V: TRBV29-1
J: TRBJ1-1
length: 13
D: NA

CDR3: CASSPRETQYF
size: NA
V: TRBV18
J: TRBJ2-5
length: 11
D: NA

CDR3: CATMSPGTDTQYF
size: NA
V: TRBV12-3/TRBV12-4
J: TRBJ2-3
length: 13
D: NA

CDR3: CASRGGQGKVQPQHF
size: NA
V: TRBV2
J: TRBJ1-5
length: 15
D: TRBD1

CDR3: CASSLVQGVGEAFF
size: NA
V: TRBV7-3
J: TRBJ1-1
length: 14
D: TRBD1

CDR3: CASRPGTKNSPLHF
size: NA
V: TRBV7-2
J: TRBJ1-6
length: 14
D: NA

CDR3: CASSWDRGNQPQHF
size: NA
V: TRBV18
J: TRBJ1-5
length: 14
D: TRBD1

CDR3: CSVATDRKVDEQYF
size: NA
V: TRBV29-1
J: TRBJ2-7
length: 14
D: NA

CDR3: CASSPNPMAGGTEAFF
size: few
V: TRBV18
J: TRBJ1-1
length: 16
D: TRBD1

CDR3: CASSQSTGEAYEQYF
size: NA
V: TRBV4-3
J: TRBJ2-7
length: 15
D: TRBD1

CDR3: CASSLSYQVINEQFF
size: NA
V: TRBV27
J: TRBJ2-1
length: 15
D: NA

CDR3: CASSPTYGGGEKLFF
size: few
V: TRBV3-1/TRBV3-2
J: TRBJ1-4
length: 15
D: NA

CDR3: CASSLGPGPYEQYF
size: once
V: TRBV11-2
J: TRBJ2-7
length: 14
D: NA

CDR3: CSVAGDYEQYF
size: NA
V: TRBV29-1
J: TRBJ2-7
length: 11
D: NA

CDR3: CASSPRDRGSNTEAFF
size: few
V: TRBV7-8
J: TRBJ1-1
length: 16
D: TRBD1

CDR3: CASSADGLAGLYEQYF
size: few
V: TRBV9
J: TRBJ2-7
length: 16
D: TRBD2

CDR3: CASRGEGGQPQHF
size: NA
V: TRBV7-9
J: TRBJ1-5
length: 13
D: NA

CDR3: CASSVGTATLGETQYF
size: NA
V: TRBV6-1
J: TRBJ2-5
length: 16
D: TRBD1

CDR3: CASHSGGLSNEQFF
size: NA
V: TRBV19
J: TRBJ2-1
length: 14
D: TRBD2

CDR3: CAIRIGTGGDYGYTF
size: few
V: TRBV10-3
J: TRBJ1-2
length: 15
D: TRBD1

CDR3: CSVDGTSDRGNEAFF
size: NA
V: TRBV29-1
J: TRBJ1-1
length: 15
D: TRBD1

CDR3: CASRCPRHRNTEAFF
size: NA
V: TRBV21-1
J: TRBJ1-1
length: 15
D: NA

CDR3: CASSFGQGGTEAFF
size: NA
V: TRBV2
J: TRBJ1-1
length: 14
D: TRBD1

CDR3: CASSSPAAGNTIYF
size: NA
V: TRBV7-2
J: TRBJ1-3
length: 14
D: NA

CDR3: CAWSVPGQYGYTF
size: NA
V: TRBV30
J: TRBJ1-2
length: 13
D: NA

CDR3: CASSITGTSYNSPLHF
size: NA
V: TRBV19
J: TRBJ1-6
length: 16
D: NA

CDR3: CASSETGGKEKLFF
size: NA
V: TRBV2
J: TRBJ1-4
length: 14
D: TRBD1

CDR3: CASAGEAHTEAFF
size: NA
V: TRBV6-5
J: TRBJ1-1
length: 13
D: NA

CDR3: CAWSSLVVGGPQHF
size: NA
V: TRBV30
J: TRBJ1-5
length: 14
D: NA

CDR3: CASSLAGGVPEWDEQFF
size: few
V: TRBV5-1
J: TRBJ2-1
length: 17
D: TRBD2

CDR3: CASTQTTGPGNTIYF
size: NA
V: TRBV7-4
J: TRBJ1-3
length: 15
D: TRBD1

CDR3: CASSIGGSQETQYF
size: NA
V: TRBV19
J: TRBJ2-5
length: 14
D: NA

CDR3: CASKPGQGATEAFF
size: NA
V: TRBV10-1
J: TRBJ1-1
length: 14
D: TRBD1

CDR3: CASSLIQGYGYTF
size: NA
V: TRBV11-2
J: TRBJ1-2
length: 13
D: NA

CDR3: CASSTGQTSNYGYTF
size: few
V: TRBV5-1
J: TRBJ1-2
length: 15
D: NA

CDR3: CASSHELQVHGNTIYF
size: once
V: TRBV18
J: TRBJ1-3
length: 16
D: NA

CDR3: CASSLDPGEGRDTQYF
size: NA
V: TRBV5-4
J: TRBJ2-3
length: 16
D: NA

CDR3: CASSYSKGARYEQYF
size: NA
V: TRBV6-5
J: TRBJ2-7
length: 15
D: NA

CDR3: CASSRDTYSNSPLHF
size: NA
V: TRBV5-4
J: TRBJ1-6
length: 15
D: NA

CDR3: CASSQDGQTGGSPLHF
size: NA
V: TRBV6-2/TRBV6-3
J: TRBJ1-6
length: 16
D: TRBD1

CDR3: CASRGAVLMNTEAFF
size: NA
V: TRBV19
J: TRBJ1-1
length: 15
D: NA